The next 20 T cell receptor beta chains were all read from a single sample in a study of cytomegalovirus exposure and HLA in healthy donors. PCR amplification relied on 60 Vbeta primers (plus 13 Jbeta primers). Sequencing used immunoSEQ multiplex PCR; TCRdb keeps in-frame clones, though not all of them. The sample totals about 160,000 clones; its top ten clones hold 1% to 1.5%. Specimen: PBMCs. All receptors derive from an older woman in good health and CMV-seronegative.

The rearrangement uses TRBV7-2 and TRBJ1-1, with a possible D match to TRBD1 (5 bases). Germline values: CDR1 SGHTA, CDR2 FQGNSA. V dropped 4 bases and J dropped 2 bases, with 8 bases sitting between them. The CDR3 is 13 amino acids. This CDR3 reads CASSSGPNTEAFF. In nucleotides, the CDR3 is TGTGCCAGCAGCTCAGGGCCCAACACTGAAGCTTTCTTT. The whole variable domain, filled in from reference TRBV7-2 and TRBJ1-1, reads GAGVSQSPSNKVTEKGKDVELRCDPISGHTALYWYRQSLGQGLEFLIYFQGNSAPDKSGLPSDRFSAERTGGSVSTLTIQRTQQEDSAVYLCASSSGPNTEAFFGQGTRLTVV.

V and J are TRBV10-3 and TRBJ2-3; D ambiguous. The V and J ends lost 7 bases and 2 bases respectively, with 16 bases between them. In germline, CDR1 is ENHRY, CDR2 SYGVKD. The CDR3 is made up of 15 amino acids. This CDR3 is CAIMVHSSTTDTQYF. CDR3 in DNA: TGTGCCATCATGGTCCACAGCTCGACCACAGATACGCAGTATTTT.

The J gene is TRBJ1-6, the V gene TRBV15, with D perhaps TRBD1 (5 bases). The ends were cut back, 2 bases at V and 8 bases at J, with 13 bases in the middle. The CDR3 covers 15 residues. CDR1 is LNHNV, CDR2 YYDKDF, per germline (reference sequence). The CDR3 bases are TGTGCCACCAGCAGACTCCGACAGCCGGATTCACCCCTCCACTTT. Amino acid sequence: CATSRLRQPDSPLHF.

CDR3 region: CASSQQGNTEAFF. The CDR3 nucleotides are TGTGCCAGCAGCCAACAGGGGAACACTGAAGCTTTCTTT. V is TRBV7-6 and J is TRBJ1-1, with TRBD1 as a possible D gene (6 bases). The CDR3 length is 13 residues. Germline lookup yields CDR1 SGHVS and CDR2 FNYEAQ. The V end lost 5 bases, the J end lost 1 base, and 8 bases lay between the germline ends.

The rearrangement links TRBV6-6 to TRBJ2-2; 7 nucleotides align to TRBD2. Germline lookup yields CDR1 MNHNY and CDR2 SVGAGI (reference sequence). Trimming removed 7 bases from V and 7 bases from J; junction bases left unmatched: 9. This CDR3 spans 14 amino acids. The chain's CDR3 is CASIGRADVGELFF. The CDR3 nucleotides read TGTGCCAGCATTGGGAGGGCCGACGTCGGGGAGCTGTTTTTT.

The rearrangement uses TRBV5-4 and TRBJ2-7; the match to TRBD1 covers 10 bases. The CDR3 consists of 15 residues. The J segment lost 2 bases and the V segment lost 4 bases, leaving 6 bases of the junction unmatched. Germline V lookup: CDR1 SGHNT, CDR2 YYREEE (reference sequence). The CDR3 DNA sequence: TGTGCCAGCAGCCCTCCAGGGACAGGGGCCTACGAGCAGTACTTC. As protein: CASSPPGTGAYEQYF.

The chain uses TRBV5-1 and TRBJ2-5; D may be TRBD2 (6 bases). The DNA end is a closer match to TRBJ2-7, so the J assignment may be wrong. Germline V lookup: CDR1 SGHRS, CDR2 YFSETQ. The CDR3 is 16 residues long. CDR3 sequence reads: CASSSGGPRGSYEQYF. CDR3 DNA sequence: TGCGCCAGCAGCAGTGGAGGGCCGAGGGGCTCCTACGAGCAGTACTTC.

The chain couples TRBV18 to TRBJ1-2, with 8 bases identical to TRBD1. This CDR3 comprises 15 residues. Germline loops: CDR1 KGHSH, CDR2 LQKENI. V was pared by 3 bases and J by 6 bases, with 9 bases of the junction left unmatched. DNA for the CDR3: TGTGCCAGCTCACCGCTTAACGGACAGGGCCATGGCTACACCTTC. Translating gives CASSPLNGQGHGYTF.

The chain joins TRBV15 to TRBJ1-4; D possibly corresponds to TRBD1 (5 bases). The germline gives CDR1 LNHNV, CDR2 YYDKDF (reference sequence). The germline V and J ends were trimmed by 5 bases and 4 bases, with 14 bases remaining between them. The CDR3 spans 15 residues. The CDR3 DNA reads TGTGCCACCAGCCCCCGACAGAGGATTAATGAAAAACTGTTTTTT. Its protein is CATSPRQRINEKLFF.

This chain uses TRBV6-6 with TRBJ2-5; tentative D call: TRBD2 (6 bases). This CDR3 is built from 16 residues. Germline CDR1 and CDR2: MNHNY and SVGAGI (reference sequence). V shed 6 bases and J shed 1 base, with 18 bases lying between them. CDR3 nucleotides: TGTGCCAGCAGGGGGCGGGGCGGGGTCACCCAAGAGACCCAGTACTTC. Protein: CASRGRGGVTQETQYF.

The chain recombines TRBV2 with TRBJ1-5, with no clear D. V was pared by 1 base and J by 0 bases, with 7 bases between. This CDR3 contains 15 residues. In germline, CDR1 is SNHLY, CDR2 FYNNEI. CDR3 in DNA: TGTGCCAGCAGTGAAGGGCATATTAGCAATCAGCCCCAGCATTTT. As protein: CASSEGHISNQPQHF.

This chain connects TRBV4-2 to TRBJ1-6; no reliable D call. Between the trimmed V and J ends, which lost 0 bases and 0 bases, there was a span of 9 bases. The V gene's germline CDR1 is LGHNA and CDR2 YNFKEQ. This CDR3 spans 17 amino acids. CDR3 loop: CASSQDLRSSYNSPLHF. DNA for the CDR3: TGTGCCAGCAGCCAAGATTTGCGGAGCTCCTATAATTCACCCCTCCACTTT.

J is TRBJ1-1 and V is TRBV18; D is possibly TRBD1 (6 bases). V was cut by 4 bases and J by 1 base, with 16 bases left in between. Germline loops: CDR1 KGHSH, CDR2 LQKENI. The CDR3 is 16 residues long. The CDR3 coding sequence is TGTGCCAGCTCACTTCTCAACAGGGATTCGAACACTGAAGCTTTCTTT. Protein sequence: CASSLLNRDSNTEAFF.

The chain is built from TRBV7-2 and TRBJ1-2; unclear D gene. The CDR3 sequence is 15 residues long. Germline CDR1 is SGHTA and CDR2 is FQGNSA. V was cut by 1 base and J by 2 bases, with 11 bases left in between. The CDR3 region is CASSLVTGGNYGYTF. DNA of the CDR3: TGTGCCAGCAGCTTAGTAACCGGAGGGAACTATGGCTACACCTTC. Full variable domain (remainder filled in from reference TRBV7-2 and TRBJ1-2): GAGVSQSPSNKVTEKGKDVELRCDPISGHTALYWYRQSLGQGLEFLIYFQGNSAPDKSGLPSDRFSAERTGGSVSTLTIQRTQQEDSAVYLCASSLVTGGNYGYTFGSGTRLTVV.

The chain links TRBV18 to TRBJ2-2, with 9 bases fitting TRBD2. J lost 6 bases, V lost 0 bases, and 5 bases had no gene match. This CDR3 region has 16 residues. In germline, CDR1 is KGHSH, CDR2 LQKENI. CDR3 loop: CASSPPSGSGAGELFF. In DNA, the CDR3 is TGTGCCAGCTCACCACCTAGCGGGAGCGGTGCCGGGGAGCTGTTTTTT.

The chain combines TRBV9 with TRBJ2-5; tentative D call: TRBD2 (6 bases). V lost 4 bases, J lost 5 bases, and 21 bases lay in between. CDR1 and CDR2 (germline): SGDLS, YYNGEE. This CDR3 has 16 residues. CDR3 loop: CASSSVSGSHGETQYF. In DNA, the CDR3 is TGTGCCAGCAGCTCCGTTAGCGGTTCTCACGGTGAGACCCAGTACTTC. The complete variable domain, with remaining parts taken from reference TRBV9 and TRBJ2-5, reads DSGVTQTPKHLITATGQRVTLRCSPRSGDLSVYWYQQSLDQGLQFLIQYYNGEERAKGNILERFSAQQFPDLHSELNLSSLELGDSALYFCASSSVSGSHGETQYFGPGTRLLVL.

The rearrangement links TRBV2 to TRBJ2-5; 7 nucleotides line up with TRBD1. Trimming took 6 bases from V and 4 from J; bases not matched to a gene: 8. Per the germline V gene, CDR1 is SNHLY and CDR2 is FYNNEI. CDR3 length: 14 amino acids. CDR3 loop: CASSADRVTETQYF. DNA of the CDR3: TGTGCCAGCAGCGCAGACAGGGTTACAGAGACCCAGTACTTC.

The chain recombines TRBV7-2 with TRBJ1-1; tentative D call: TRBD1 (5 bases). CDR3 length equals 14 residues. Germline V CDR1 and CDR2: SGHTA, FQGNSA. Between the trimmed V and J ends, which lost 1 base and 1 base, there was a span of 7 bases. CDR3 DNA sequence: TGTGCCAGCAGCTTAGTCGGGGGGAACACTGAAGCTTTCTTT. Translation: CASSLVGGNTEAFF.

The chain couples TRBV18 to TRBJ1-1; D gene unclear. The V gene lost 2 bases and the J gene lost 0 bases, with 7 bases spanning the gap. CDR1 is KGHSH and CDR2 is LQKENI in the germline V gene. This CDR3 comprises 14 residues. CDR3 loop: CASSPDSMNTEAFF. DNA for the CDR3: TGTGCCAGCTCACCAGACTCCATGAACACTGAAGCTTTCTTT.

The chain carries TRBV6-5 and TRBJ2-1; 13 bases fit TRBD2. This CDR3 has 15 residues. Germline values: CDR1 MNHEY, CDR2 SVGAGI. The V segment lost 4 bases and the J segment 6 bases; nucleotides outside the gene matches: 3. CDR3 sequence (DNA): TGTGCCAGCAGTTTATGGACTAGCGGGAGCAATGAGCAGTTCTTC. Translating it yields CASSLWTSGSNEQFF.